The clone carrying this TCR beta chain has ten or more counts. Its antigen remains unknown. The data belong to a study of CD8+CD57+ T cells in acquired aplastic anemia. Findings of the study overall: A set of some 28 CD8+ CDR3 sequences was shared between patients and controls, and these sequences appeared highly expressed in patients. With respect to CD8+ Simpson's diversity, patients and controls did not differ significantly.

Germline CDR1 is LNHDA and CDR2 is SQIVND (reference sequence). The CDR3 is 14 amino acids. The V and J ends lost 0 bases and 4 bases respectively, with 6 bases between them. Genomic DNA served as template for TCR beta VDJ and CDR3 profiling. TCRdb passed the reads through MiXCR, listing each CDR3 protein once. In the table there are some 200,000 distinct CDR3 sequences, approximately 50% of which are singletons. Those patients picked for sequencing had displayed CD8+CD57+ cell expansion on flow cytometry. Severe acquired aplastic anemia affected all patients. The blood sampling took place in patients who had so far received no therapy.

The TCR comes from a human donor with aplastic anemia. The sequenced sample was sorted CD4+, CD8+, or CD8+CD57+ T cells (not recorded which) from PBMCs. The chain couples TRBV19 to TRBJ2-2; D remains unclear. CDR3 in amino acids: CASSIDEVTGELFF. In nucleotides, the CDR3 is TGTGCCAGTAGTATAGATGAAGTCACCGGGGAGCTGTTTTTT.